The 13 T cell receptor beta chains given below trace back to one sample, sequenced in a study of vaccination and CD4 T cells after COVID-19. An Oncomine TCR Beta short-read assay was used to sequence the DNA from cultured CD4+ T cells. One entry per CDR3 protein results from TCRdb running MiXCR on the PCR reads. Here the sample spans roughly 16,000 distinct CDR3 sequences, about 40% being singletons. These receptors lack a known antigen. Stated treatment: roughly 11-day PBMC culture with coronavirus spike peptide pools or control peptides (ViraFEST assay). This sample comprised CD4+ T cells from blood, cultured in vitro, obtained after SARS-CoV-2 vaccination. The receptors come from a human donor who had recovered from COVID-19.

CDR3 nucleotide sequence: TGTGCCAGCAGTTACAGGTCTGTCGACACCGGGGAGCTGTTTTTT. It translates to CASSYRSVDTGELFF. The gene calls are TRBV6-2 or TRBV6-3 and TRBJ2-2; no firm D call. The CDR3 is made up of 15 amino acids. Trimming took off 2 bases at V and 3 bases at J, with 10 bases between the two ends. In germline, CDR1 is MNHEY, CDR2 SVGEGT.

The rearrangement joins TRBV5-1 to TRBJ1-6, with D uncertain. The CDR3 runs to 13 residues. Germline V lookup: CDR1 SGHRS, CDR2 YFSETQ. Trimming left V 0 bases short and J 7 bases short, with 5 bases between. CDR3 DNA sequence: TGCGCCAGCAGCTTGGGCTTCAATTCACCCCTCCACTTT. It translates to CASSLGFNSPLHF.

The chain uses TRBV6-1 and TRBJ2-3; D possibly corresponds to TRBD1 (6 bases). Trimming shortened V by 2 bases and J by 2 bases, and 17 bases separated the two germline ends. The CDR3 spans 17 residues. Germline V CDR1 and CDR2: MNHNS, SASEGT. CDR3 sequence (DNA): TGTGCCAGCAGTGAACAGGGGAGAAGGATGTCCACAGATACGCAGTATTTT. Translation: CASSEQGRRMSTDTQYF.

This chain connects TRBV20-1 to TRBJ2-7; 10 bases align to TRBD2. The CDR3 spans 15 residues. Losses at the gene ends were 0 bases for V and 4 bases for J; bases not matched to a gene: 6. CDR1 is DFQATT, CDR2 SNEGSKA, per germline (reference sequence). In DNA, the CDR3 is TGCAGTGCTAGAGATTTCACTAGCGGGACTTACGAGCAGTACTTC. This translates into CSARDFTSGTYEQYF.

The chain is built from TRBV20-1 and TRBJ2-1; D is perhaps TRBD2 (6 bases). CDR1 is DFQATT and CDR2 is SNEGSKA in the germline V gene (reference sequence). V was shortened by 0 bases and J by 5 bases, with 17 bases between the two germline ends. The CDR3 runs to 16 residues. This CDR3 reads CSARDTYGGTHNEQFF. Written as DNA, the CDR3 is TGCAGTGCTAGAGATACGTATGGCGGGACCCACAATGAGCAGTTCTTC.

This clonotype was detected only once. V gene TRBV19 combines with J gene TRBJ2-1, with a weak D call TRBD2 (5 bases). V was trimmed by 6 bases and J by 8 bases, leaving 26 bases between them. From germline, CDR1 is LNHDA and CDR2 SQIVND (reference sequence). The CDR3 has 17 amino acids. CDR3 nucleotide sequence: TGTGCCAGTAGCCGCCCTCCCACAGCGGTTAGTCGCCATGAGCAGTTCTTC. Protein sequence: CASSRPPTAVSRHEQFF.

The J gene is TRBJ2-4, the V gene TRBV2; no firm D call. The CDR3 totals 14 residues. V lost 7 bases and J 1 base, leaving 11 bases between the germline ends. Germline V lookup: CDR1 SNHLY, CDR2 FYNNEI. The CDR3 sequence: CASIPDGAKNIQYF. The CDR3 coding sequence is TGTGCCAGCATCCCGGATGGGGCCAAAAACATTCAGTACTTC.

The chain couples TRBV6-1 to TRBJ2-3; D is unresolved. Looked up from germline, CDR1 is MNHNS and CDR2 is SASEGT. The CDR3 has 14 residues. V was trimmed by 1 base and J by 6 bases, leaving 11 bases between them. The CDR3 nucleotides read TGTGCCAGCAGTGAAGACCCTGGACCGGATACGCAGTATTTT. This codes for CASSEDPGPDTQYF.

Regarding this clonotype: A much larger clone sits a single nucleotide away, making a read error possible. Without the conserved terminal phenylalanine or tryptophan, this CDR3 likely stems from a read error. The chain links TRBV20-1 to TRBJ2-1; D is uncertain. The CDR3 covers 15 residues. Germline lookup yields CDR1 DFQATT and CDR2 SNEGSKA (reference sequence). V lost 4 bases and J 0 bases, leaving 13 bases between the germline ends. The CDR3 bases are TGCAGTGCTACCGACCTTTTGAGCTCCTACAATGAGCAGTTCCTC. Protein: CSATDLLSSYNEQFL.

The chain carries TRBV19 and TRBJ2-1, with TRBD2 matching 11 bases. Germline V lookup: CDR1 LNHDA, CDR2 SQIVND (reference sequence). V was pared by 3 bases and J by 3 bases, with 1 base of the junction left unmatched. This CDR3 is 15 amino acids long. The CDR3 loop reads CASSMGTSGYNEQFF. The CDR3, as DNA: TGTGCCAGTAGTATGGGGACTAGCGGCTACAATGAGCAGTTCTTC.

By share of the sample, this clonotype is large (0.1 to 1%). This CDR3 reads CASSLGTSGRGIWAYEQYF. The DNA of the CDR3 is TGTGCCAGCAGCCTCGGGACTAGCGGGAGAGGAATTTGGGCCTACGAGCAGTACTTC. This chain joins TRBV7-8 and TRBJ2-7; 14 bases match TRBD2. Germline lookup yields CDR1 SGHVS and CDR2 FQNEAQ. This CDR3 has 19 amino acids. V was pared by 5 bases and J by 2 bases, with 14 bases of the junction left unmatched.

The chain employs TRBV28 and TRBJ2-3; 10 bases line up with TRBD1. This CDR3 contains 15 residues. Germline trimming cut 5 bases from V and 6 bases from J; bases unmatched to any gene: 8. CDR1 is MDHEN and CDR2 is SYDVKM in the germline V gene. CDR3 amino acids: CASSGAGTGVDTQYF. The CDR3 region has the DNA TGTGCCAGCAGTGGAGCCGGGACAGGGGTGGATACGCAGTATTTT. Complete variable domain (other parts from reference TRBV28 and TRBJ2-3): DVKVTQSSRYLVKRTGEKVFLECVQDMDHENMFWYRQDPGLGLRLIYFSYDVKMKEKGDIPEGYSVSREKKERFSLILESASTNQTSMYLCASSGAGTGVDTQYFGPGTRLTVL.

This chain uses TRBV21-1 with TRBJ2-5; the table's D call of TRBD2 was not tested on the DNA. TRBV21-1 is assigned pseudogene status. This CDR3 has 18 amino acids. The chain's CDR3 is CASTQNPLKTSCQETQYF. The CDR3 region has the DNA TGTGCCAGCACCCAAAACCCCTTGAAGACTAGCTGCCAAGAGACCCAGTACTTC.